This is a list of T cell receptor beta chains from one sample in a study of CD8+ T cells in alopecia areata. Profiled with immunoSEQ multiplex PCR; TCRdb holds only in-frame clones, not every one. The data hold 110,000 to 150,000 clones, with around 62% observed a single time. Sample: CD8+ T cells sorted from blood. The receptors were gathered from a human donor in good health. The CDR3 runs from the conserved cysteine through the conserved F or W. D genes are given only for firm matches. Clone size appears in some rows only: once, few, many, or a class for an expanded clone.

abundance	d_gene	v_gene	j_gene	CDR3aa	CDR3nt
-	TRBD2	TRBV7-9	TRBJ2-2	CASSLAAGGTTGELFF	TGTGCCAGCAGCTTAGCGGCGGGAGGGACCACCGGGGAGCTGTTTTTT
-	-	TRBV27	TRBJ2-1	CASSPGSSYNEQFF	TGTGCCAGCAGCCCAGGGAGCTCCTACAATGAGCAGTTCTTC
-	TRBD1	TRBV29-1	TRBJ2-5	CSVGGQARWTQYF	TGCAGCGTTGGTGGACAGGCCCGGTGGACCCAGTACTTC
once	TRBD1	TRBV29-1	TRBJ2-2	CSVTGTANTGELFF	TGCAGCGTAACCGGGACAGCGAACACCGGGGAGCTGTTTTTT
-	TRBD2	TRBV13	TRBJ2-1	CASSLGVREGAYNEQFF	TGTGCCAGCAGCTTAGGCGTCCGGGAGGGGGCCTACAATGAGCAGTTCTTC
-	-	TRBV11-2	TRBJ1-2	CASSPHGGLGYGYTF	TGTGCCAGCAGCCCCCACGGGGGGCTAGGCTATGGCTACACCTTC
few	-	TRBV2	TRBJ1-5	CASSDSYSNQPQHF	TGTGCCAGCAGTGATTCCTATAGCAATCAGCCCCAGCATTTT
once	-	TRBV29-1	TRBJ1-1	CSVEDRYNRWNTEAFF	TGCAGCGTTGAAGATCGGTACAACAGGTGGAACACTGAAGCTTTCTTT
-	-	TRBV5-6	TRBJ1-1	CASSLEAVHTEAFF	TGTGCCAGCAGCTTGGAGGCGGTTCACACTGAAGCTTTCTTT
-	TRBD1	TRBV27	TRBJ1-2	CASSPGTGYGYTF	TGTGCCAGCAGCCCGGGGACAGGGTATGGCTACACCTTC
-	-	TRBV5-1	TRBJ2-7	CASSPPYEQYF	TGCGCCAGCAGTCCTCCCTACGAGCAGTACTTC
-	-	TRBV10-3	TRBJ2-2	CAILRNTGELFF	TGTGCCATCTTGCGGAACACCGGGGAGCTGTTTTTT
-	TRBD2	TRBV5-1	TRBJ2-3	CASSTTSGSTDTQYF	TGCGCCAGCAGCACAACTAGCGGCAGCACAGATACGCAGTATTTT
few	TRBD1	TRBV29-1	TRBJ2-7	CSVAPRDRVYEQYF	TGCAGCGTTGCCCCACGGGACAGGGTTTACGAGCAGTACTTC
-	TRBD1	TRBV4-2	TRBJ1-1	CASSQNRGNTEAFF	TGTGCCAGCAGCCAAAACAGGGGAAACACTGAAGCTTTCTTT
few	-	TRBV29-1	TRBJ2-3	CSVEGRGEQTDTQYF	TGCAGCGTTGAAGGTAGGGGGGAGCAGACAGATACGCAGTATTTT
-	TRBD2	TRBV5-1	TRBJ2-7	CASSITSGGYEQYF	TGCGCCAGCAGCATAACTAGCGGCGGTTACGAGCAGTACTTC
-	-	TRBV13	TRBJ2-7	CASATGRDFNEQYF	TGTGCCAGCGCCACAGGGCGGGATTTCAACGAGCAGTACTTC
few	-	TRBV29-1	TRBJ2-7	CSAFDSSESYEQYF	TGCAGCGCCTTTGATTCTAGCGAGTCCTACGAGCAGTACTTC
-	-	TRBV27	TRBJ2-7	CASSLGQNYEQYF	TGTGCCAGCAGTTTAGGACAGAACTACGAGCAGTACTTC
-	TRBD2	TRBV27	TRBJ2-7	CASSRGLAGDEQYF	TGTGCCAGCAGCCGGGGACTAGCGGGAGACGAGCAGTACTTC
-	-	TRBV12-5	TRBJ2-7	CASAAGMMNEQYF	TGTGCTAGTGCCGCCGGGATGATGAACGAGCAGTACTTC
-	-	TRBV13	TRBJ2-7	CASSLMSYEQYF	TGTGCCAGCAGCTTAATGAGCTACGAGCAGTACTTC
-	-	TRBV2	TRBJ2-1	CAGGPLNNEQFF	TGTGCCGGAGGTCCCCTAAACAATGAGCAGTTCTTC
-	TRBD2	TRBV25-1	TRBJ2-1	CASSPHAGGGEQFF	TGTGCCAGCAGCCCCCATGCGGGAGGAGGCGAGCAGTTCTTC
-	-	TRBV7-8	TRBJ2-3	CASSLSGGDTQYF	TGTGCCAGCAGCTTATCTGGAGGGGATACGCAGTATTTT
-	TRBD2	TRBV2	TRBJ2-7	CASNEGTSGSEQYF	TGTGCCAGCAATGAAGGGACTAGCGGGTCCGAGCAGTACTTC
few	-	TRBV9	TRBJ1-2	CASSVGDGYTF	TGTGCCAGCAGCGTAGGGGATGGCTACACCTTC
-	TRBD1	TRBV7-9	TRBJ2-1	CASSLTGTEQFF	TGTGCCAGCAGCCTGACAGGGACTGAGCAGTTCTTC
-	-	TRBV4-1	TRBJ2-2	CASSQLSGELFF	TGCGCCAGCAGCCAGTTGTCCGGGGAGCTGTTTTTT
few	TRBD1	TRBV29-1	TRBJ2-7	CSFWTGTYEQYF	TGCAGCTTCTGGACAGGAACCTACGAGCAGTACTTC
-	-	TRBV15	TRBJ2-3	CATDPHGRSTDTQYF	TGTGCCACCGACCCACACGGGAGATCAACAGATACGCAGTATTTT
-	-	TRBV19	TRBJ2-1	CASSISGGVEQFF	TGTGCCAGTAGTATAAGTGGGGGCGTTGAGCAGTTCTTC
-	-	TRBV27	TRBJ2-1	CASYLFGQGGSYNEQFF	TGTGCCAGCTACCTATTTGGACAGGGAGGGTCCTACAATGAGCAGTTCTTC
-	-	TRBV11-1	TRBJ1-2	CASSSGVYGYTF	TGTGCCAGCAGCTCAGGGGTCTATGGCTACACCTTC
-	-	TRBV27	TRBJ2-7	CASALQRVGEQYF	TGTGCCAGTGCCCTCCAACGGGTAGGCGAGCAGTACTTC
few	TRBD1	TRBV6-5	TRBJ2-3	CASSKRTGPDTQYF	TGTGCCAGCAGCAAGAGGACAGGGCCAGATACGCAGTATTTT
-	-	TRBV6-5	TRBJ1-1	CAHFRDFSRNPEAFF	TGTGCCCACTTCAGAGACTTTTCAAGGAACCCCGAAGCTTTCTTT
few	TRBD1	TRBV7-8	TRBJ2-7	CASSLSGQIVSEQYF	TGTGCCAGCAGCTTATCGGGACAGATCGTCTCCGAGCAGTACTTC
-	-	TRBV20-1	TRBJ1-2	CSVRANYGYTF	TGCAGTGTAAGGGCTAACTATGGCTACACCTTC
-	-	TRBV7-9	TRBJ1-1	CASSAKDSWSTEAFF	TGTGCCAGCAGCGCAAAGGACTCCTGGTCCACTGAAGCTTTCTTT
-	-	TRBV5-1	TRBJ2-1	CASSLNSRSYNEQFF	TGCGCCAGCAGCTTGAATAGTAGGTCCTACAATGAGCAGTTCTTC
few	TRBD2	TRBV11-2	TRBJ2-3	CASSPRTSISTDTQYF	TGTGCCAGCAGCCCACGGACTAGCATTAGCACAGATACGCAGTATTTT
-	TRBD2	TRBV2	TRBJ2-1	CASFSGAYNEQFF	TGTGCCAGTTTTAGCGGGGCTTACAATGAGCAGTTCTTC